This passage covers 28 T cell receptor beta chains from one sample sequenced in a study of blood T cell repertoires in COVID-19. The protocol was immunoSEQ multiplex PCR, while the TCRdb copy is restricted to in-frame clones and leaves out a portion. The sample includes some 89,000 clones, over 60% seen only once; the top ten take 7%. Sample: peripheral blood. The receptors derive from a man aged 65-85 years with acute or convalescent COVID-19.

This clone has just a few counts. The V call is TRBV6-5, the J call TRBJ1-1; D is possibly TRBD1 (5 bases). Germline-derived CDR1 and CDR2 are MNHEY and SVGAGI. The CDR3 sequence is 15 residues long. With 2 bases removed from V and 4 bases from J, the gap between germline ends came to 14 bases. The CDR3 spells CASSYSRARGTEAFF. For the CDR3, the DNA is TGTGCCAGCAGTTACAGCAGGGCCCGAGGCACTGAAGCTTTCTTT.

This clone has at least ten counts. The V and J genes are TRBV7-9 and TRBJ1-3; 7 nucleotides match TRBD1. The CDR3 has 18 amino acids. Trimming at V came to 0 bases and at J to 5 bases, leaving 13 bases not matched to a gene. Germline CDR1 and CDR2: SEHNR and FQNEAQ (reference sequence). Written as DNA, the CDR3 is TGTGCCAGCAGCTTAGCGCTCCGACAGGGAACTCTGAGAAACACCATATATTTT. It is translated as CASSLALRQGTLRNTIYF.

The chain uses TRBV2 and TRBJ2-3, with 9 bases lining up with TRBD1. The CDR3 runs 15 residues. J lost 3 bases, V lost 6 bases, and 7 bases had no gene match. Germline-derived CDR1 and CDR2 are SNHLY and FYNNEI. The CDR3 nucleotides are TGTGCCAGCAGCCTTGACAGGGGGGGAACAGATACGCAGTATTTT. It is translated as CASSLDRGGTDTQYF.

This rearrangement joins TRBV9 to TRBJ2-2; 12 bases fit TRBD2. Germline assignment: CDR1 SGDLS and CDR2 YYNGEE. With V trimmed by 3 bases and J by 8 bases, 11 bases remained unmatched. The CDR3 spans 17 residues. Written as DNA, the CDR3 is TGTGCCAGCAGCGCCCCACTAGCGGGGGGTCTCTTAGGGGAGCTGTTTTTT. Translation: CASSAPLAGGLLGELFF. Variable domain in full (rest from reference TRBV9 and TRBJ2-2): DSGVTQTPKHLITATGQRVTLRCSPRSGDLSVYWYQQSLDQGLQFLIQYYNGEERAKGNILERFSAQQFPDLHSELNLSSLELGDSALYFCASSAPLAGGLLGELFFGEGSRLTVL.

The chain couples TRBV2 to TRBJ2-1; no reliable D call. The CDR3 runs to 11 residues. Germline-derived CDR1 and CDR2 are SNHLY and FYNNEI. With 4 bases removed from V and 8 bases from J, the gap between germline ends came to 6 bases. This chain's CDR3 is CASSARDEQFF. The CDR3, as DNA: TGTGCCAGCAGTGCTCGGGATGAGCAGTTCTTC.

The CDR3 reads CASRPLQGNENTGELFF. The CDR3 DNA reads as TGTGCCAGTAGACCCCTACAGGGTAATGAGAACACCGGGGAGCTGTTTTTT. This chain joins TRBV19 and TRBJ2-2; D perhaps matches TRBD1 (6 bases). The CDR3 is 17 residues long. Trimming stripped 6 bases from V and 1 base from J, with 18 bases between. The germline V gene encodes CDR1 LNHDA and CDR2 SQIVND (reference sequence).

V and J are TRBV5-1 and TRBJ1-1, with TRBD1 as a possible D gene (5 bases). Trimming took off 0 bases at V and 2 bases at J, with 14 bases between the two ends. The CDR3 length is 16 residues. Germline lookup yields CDR1 SGHRS and CDR2 YFSETQ. The CDR3 here is CASSLGRDSSNTEAFF. DNA of the CDR3: TGCGCCAGCAGCTTGGGGCGTGACAGCTCAAACACTGAAGCTTTCTTT.

The rearrangement joins TRBV27 to TRBJ1-2; 8 bases are a match to TRBD1. Unmatched junction bases numbered 9, after V lost 5 bases and J lost 4 bases. CDR3 size: 15 residues. Germline loops: CDR1 MNHEY, CDR2 SMNVEV (reference sequence). CDR3 protein: CASSPITGGGYGYTF. The CDR3 bases are TGTGCCAGCAGTCCAATCACAGGGGGAGGCTATGGCTACACCTTC.

V and J are TRBV4-2 and TRBJ1-1, with 8 bases matching TRBD1. Germline values: CDR1 LGHNA, CDR2 YNFKEQ. The V gene end was trimmed by 0 bases and the J gene end by 1 base; junction bases not matched to a gene: 7. The CDR3 contains 17 residues. CDR3 residues: CASSQDNPTGENTEAFF. Here the CDR3 DNA reads TGTGCCAGCAGCCAAGATAATCCGACAGGGGAGAACACTGAAGCTTTCTTT.

This clone came up a few times. The chain employs TRBV2 and TRBJ2-7; the match to TRBD1 covers 9 bases. Germline CDR1 SNHLY, CDR2 FYNNEI. V lost 4 bases and J lost 4; bases outside the gene matches: 2. The CDR3 covers 13 residues. As DNA, the CDR3 is TGTGCCAGCAGTGGGGGACAGGGTTACGAGCAGTACGTC. Translation: CASSGGQGYEQYV.

The V gene is TRBV3-1 (or the pseudogene TRBV3-2), the J gene TRBJ2-5; 11 nucleotides agree with TRBD1. Germline V gives CDR1 LGHDT, CDR2 YNNKEL (reference sequence). This CDR3 has 16 residues. V was clipped by 4 bases and J by 0 bases; unmatched bases: 4. As DNA, the CDR3 is TGTGCCAGCAGCCCCCGGGACAGGGGGTACCAAGAGACCCAGTACTTC. Its protein product is CASSPRDRGYQETQYF.

The genes are TRBV13 and TRBJ2-7, with 8 bases aligning to TRBD1. Trimming at V came to 6 bases and at J to 6 bases, leaving 10 bases not matched to a gene. This CDR3 contains 14 residues. Germline loops: CDR1 PRHDT, CDR2 FYEKMQ (reference sequence). The CDR3 sequence is CASRDRDSPGEQYF. In DNA form, the CDR3 reads TGTGCCAGCAGGGACAGGGACTCTCCGGGCGAGCAGTACTTC.

The V call is TRBV28, the J call TRBJ1-1; D may be TRBD1 (6 bases). This CDR3 region has 12 residues. The V end lost 8 bases, the J end lost 8 bases, and 15 bases lay between the germline ends. Germline V CDR1 and CDR2: MDHEN, SYDVKM. This CDR3 reads CASLKIGQEAFF. The CDR3 nucleotides are TGTGCCAGCCTGAAGATAGGACAGGAAGCTTTCTTT.

The rearrangement links TRBV12-5 to TRBJ1-3; TRBD1 agrees at 7 bases. V lost 1 base, J lost 6 bases, and 3 bases stayed unmatched. Germline CDR1 is LGHNT and CDR2 is FRNRAP. This CDR3 spans 14 amino acids. The CDR3 DNA sequence: TGTGCTAGTGGTTTGGGGCAGGGGGAAAACACCATATATTTT. Its translation: CASGLGQGENTIYF.

This clone turned up a few times. This chain links TRBV30 with TRBJ2-3; D is perhaps TRBD1 (6 bases). The CDR3 totals 13 residues. V dropped 5 bases and J dropped 5 bases, with 14 bases sitting between them. CDR1 and CDR2 (germline): GTSNPN, SVGIG (reference sequence). Here the CDR3 DNA reads TGTGCCTGGTCCGTCAGGGGAAGAGATACGCAGTATTTT. Residues: CAWSVRGRDTQYF.

The chain combines TRBV5-1 with TRBJ1-1; a possible D gene is TRBD1 (5 bases). V lost 4 bases, J lost 0 bases, and 13 bases lay in between. Per germline, CDR1 SGHRS and CDR2 YFSETQ. The CDR3 is 15 residues long. CDR3 loop: CASSIGGRVNTEAFF. CDR3 nucleotides: TGCGCCAGCAGCATAGGTGGCAGGGTGAACACTGAAGCTTTCTTT.

V is TRBV10-3 and J is TRBJ2-3; no firm D call. The CDR3 covers 12 residues. In germline, CDR1 is ENHRY, CDR2 SYGVKD. Trimming stripped 2 bases from V and 10 bases from J, with 10 bases between. The CDR3 protein is CAISEVAEAQYF. CDR3 nucleotide sequence: TGTGCCATCAGTGAGGTGGCAGAAGCGCAGTATTTT.

This clone came up a few times. The V call is TRBV28, the J call TRBJ2-1; 10 nucleotides line up with TRBD1. CDR1 is MDHEN and CDR2 is SYDVKM in the germline V gene. The CDR3 extends over 15 amino acids. The trim removed 2 bases at V and 7 bases at J, leaving 5 bases unmatched. CDR3 protein: CASSLPDRGENEQFF. For the CDR3, the DNA is TGTGCCAGCAGTTTACCGGACAGGGGGGAGAATGAGCAGTTCTTC.

The rearrangement links TRBV20-1 to TRBJ2-1, with 12 bases identical to TRBD2. CDR1 is DFQATT, CDR2 SNEGSKA, per germline (reference sequence). V gave up 3 bases and J gave up 6 bases; unmatched junction bases: 9. CDR3 length: 16 residues. CDR3 sequence reads: CSASGPGLAGFNEQFF. In nucleotides, the CDR3 is TGCAGTGCTAGTGGTCCGGGACTAGCGGGTTTCAATGAGCAGTTCTTC.

This chain joins TRBV10-3 and TRBJ2-3, with unresolved D. The germline gives CDR1 ENHRY, CDR2 SYGVKD. CDR3 length: 17 amino acids. The V gene lost 0 bases and the J gene lost 2 bases, with 15 bases spanning the gap. CDR3 amino acids: CAISESLQLPDTDTQYF. CDR3 DNA sequence: TGTGCCATCAGTGAGTCTCTACAGCTGCCGGACACAGATACGCAGTATTTT.

The J gene is TRBJ1-3, the V gene TRBV7-2; 8 bases are a match to TRBD1. The junction had 10 bases not matched to a gene; V was cut back by 5 bases and J by 4 bases. In germline, CDR1 is SGHTA, CDR2 FQGNSA. The CDR3 extends over 16 amino acids. CDR3 coding DNA: TGTGCCAGCAGCCTCGGACAGGGTGGGGGAGGAAACACCATATATTTT. Translation: CASSLGQGGGGNTIYF.

The V gene is TRBV30, the J gene TRBJ1-1; TRBD1 might be the D (6 bases). Trimming pared 5 bases from V and 3 bases from J, leaving 13 bases between. CDR1 GTSNPN and CDR2 SVGIG come from the germline V gene (reference sequence). This CDR3 is built from 13 residues. The CDR3 DNA is TGTGCCTGGGGTGGGGCAGGGGACACTGAAGCTTTCTTT. Translation: CAWGGAGDTEAFF.

The V call is TRBV18, the J call TRBJ1-2, with 12 bases lining up with TRBD1. Germline assignment: CDR1 KGHSH and CDR2 LQKENI. The CDR3 sequence is 18 residues long. V lost 3 bases to trimming and J lost 2 bases; unmatched junction nucleotides: 10. CDR3 bases: TGTGCCAGCTCACCCCCTGGGACAGGGGGCAATTCGAACTATGGCTACACCTTC. Translating it yields CASSPPGTGGNSNYGYTF.

The table lists this clone with a few counts. DNA of the CDR3: TGTGCTAGTGGTACCGAGGGTGAGCAGTTCTTC. Residues: CASGTEGEQFF. The gene calls are TRBV12-5 and TRBJ2-1; TRBD2 might be the D (5 bases). Trimming took 5 bases from V and 9 from J, leaving 8 bases between them. Germline CDR1 reads LGHNT; CDR2 reads FRNRAP. CDR3 length: 11 residues.

This clone was seen more than once but under ten times. The chain recombines TRBV7-8 with TRBJ1-1; D is perhaps TRBD1 (5 bases). Germline assignment: CDR1 SGHVS and CDR2 FQNEAQ. V lost 5 bases and J lost 1, with 14 bases in between. The CDR3 contains 15 residues. The DNA for the CDR3 is TGTGCCAGCAGCAGACCGGCGGGGGGGAACACTGAAGCTTTCTTT. Protein: CASSRPAGGNTEAFF.

This clone showed up just a few times. This chain links TRBV15 with TRBJ2-1; TRBD2 matches 14 bases. The CDR3 is 16 residues long. Germline lookup yields CDR1 LNHNV and CDR2 YYDKDF (reference sequence). J was trimmed by 6 bases and V by 2 bases; bases with no gene match: 3. The CDR3 DNA reads as TGTGCCACCAGCAGATCAGGGACTAGCGGGAGCAATGAGCAGTTCTTC. It codes for CATSRSGTSGSNEQFF.

The J gene is TRBJ2-3, the V gene TRBV7-2; no clear D. This CDR3 comprises 16 residues. Trimming shortened V by 1 base and J by 0 bases, and 11 bases separated the two germline ends. CDR1 is SGHTA, CDR2 FQGNSA, per germline. The chain's CDR3 is CASSLEPPVSTDTQYF. The DNA of the CDR3 is TGTGCCAGCAGCTTAGAACCACCAGTAAGCACAGATACGCAGTATTTT.

The chain employs TRBV5-4 and TRBJ2-1; 11 nucleotides align to TRBD2. V dropped 1 base and J dropped 10; count of bases not matched to a gene: 7. The length of the CDR3 is 15 residues. CDR1 is SGHNT and CDR2 is YYREEE in the germline V gene (reference sequence). DNA of the CDR3: TGTGCCAGCAGCTTGACACTAGCGGGAGTTAGCGAGCAGTTCTTC. It yields the protein CASSLTLAGVSEQFF.